The rows below give T cell receptor beta chains drawn from one sample of a study of T cells in Graves' hyperthyroidism and ophthalmopathy. TCRdb reprocessed the multiplex PCR reads with MiXCR, giving one entry per CDR3 protein. The sample records about 420,000 distinct CDR3 sequences, approximately 14% being singletons. The material sequenced was blood. Every receptor here comes from a woman between 18 and 29 years old with Graves' hyperthyroidism. Both conserved end residues are trimmed from each CDR3. Fields, in order: J gene, clone size, V gene, CDR3 length, CDR3 protein. Expanded clones get a size class; other rows say once, few or many, or leave the size out.

j_call: TRBJ2-3; clone_size: few; v_call: TRBV24-1; cdr3_length: 10; cdr3_aa: ATGTPGDTQY
j_call: TRBJ2-5; clone_size: -; v_call: TRBV9; cdr3_length: 13; cdr3_aa: ASSALWDSQETQY
j_call: TRBJ2-7; clone_size: -; v_call: TRBV2; cdr3_length: 17; cdr3_aa: ASSPPCTGCQGSSYEQY
j_call: TRBJ2-7; clone_size: many; v_call: TRBV28; cdr3_length: 16; cdr3_aa: ASSNPPPGGGDSYEQY
j_call: TRBJ1-5; clone_size: many; v_call: TRBV6-5; cdr3_length: 13; cdr3_aa: ASSPRQGPYQPQH
j_call: TRBJ1-5; clone_size: few; v_call: TRBV6-9; cdr3_length: 13; cdr3_aa: ASFPKTGPGGPQH
j_call: TRBJ1-4; clone_size: many; v_call: TRBV30; cdr3_length: 10; cdr3_aa: AWSVPNEKLF
j_call: TRBJ2-3; clone_size: -; v_call: TRBV5-1; cdr3_length: 11; cdr3_aa: ASKDLRTDTQY
j_call: TRBJ1-1; clone_size: many; v_call: TRBV7-2; cdr3_length: 13; cdr3_aa: ASSPKWGAGTEAF
j_call: TRBJ2-6; clone_size: few; v_call: TRBV9; cdr3_length: 13; cdr3_aa: ASSVGGSGANVLT
j_call: TRBJ2-6; clone_size: many; v_call: TRBV7-8; cdr3_length: 14; cdr3_aa: ASEGIPRSGANVLT
j_call: TRBJ1-1; clone_size: many; v_call: TRBV5-1; cdr3_length: 12; cdr3_aa: ASSLESGNTEAF
j_call: TRBJ2-5; clone_size: -; v_call: TRBV5-1; cdr3_length: 11; cdr3_aa: VSSLAFQETQY
j_call: TRBJ2-3; clone_size: many; v_call: TRBV2; cdr3_length: 14; cdr3_aa: ASSEFGGRGTDTQY
j_call: TRBJ1-2; clone_size: many; v_call: TRBV27; cdr3_length: 13; cdr3_aa: ASSSGTGGRNGYT
j_call: TRBJ2-5; clone_size: -; v_call: TRBV25-1; cdr3_length: 14; cdr3_aa: ASSDGVAATIETQY
j_call: TRBJ2-5; clone_size: many; v_call: TRBV30; cdr3_length: 13; cdr3_aa: AWSVLADMQGTQY
j_call: TRBJ2-5; clone_size: -; v_call: TRBV5-6; cdr3_length: 11; cdr3_aa: ASSFDRFETQY
j_call: TRBJ2-7; clone_size: -; v_call: TRBV2; cdr3_length: 12; cdr3_aa: ASSEDNRRYEQY
j_call: TRBJ1-5; clone_size: many; v_call: TRBV27; cdr3_length: 16; cdr3_aa: ASSYSSLLLTADQPQH
j_call: TRBJ1-1; clone_size: many; v_call: TRBV7-9; cdr3_length: 11; cdr3_aa: ASGRQANTEAF
j_call: TRBJ2-7; clone_size: -; v_call: TRBV20-1; cdr3_length: 11; cdr3_aa: SAGSYRGHEQY
j_call: TRBJ2-1; clone_size: many; v_call: TRBV12-3/TRBV12-4; cdr3_length: 13; cdr3_aa: ASSFRVSSYNEQF
j_call: TRBJ1-5; clone_size: many; v_call: TRBV15; cdr3_length: 13; cdr3_aa: ATSRERGLHQPQH
j_call: TRBJ2-7; clone_size: many; v_call: TRBV11-2; cdr3_length: 11; cdr3_aa: ASSSDSFYEQY
j_call: TRBJ1-1; clone_size: few; v_call: TRBV4-1; cdr3_length: 10; cdr3_aa: ASRQGATEAF
j_call: TRBJ2-3; clone_size: few; v_call: TRBV20-1; cdr3_length: 12; cdr3_aa: SAPPGGRTDTQY
j_call: TRBJ2-2; clone_size: many; v_call: TRBV5-1; cdr3_length: 13; cdr3_aa: ASSGETGPTGELF
j_call: TRBJ2-2; clone_size: many; v_call: TRBV2; cdr3_length: 8; cdr3_aa: AISPGELF
j_call: TRBJ2-7; clone_size: many; v_call: TRBV9; cdr3_length: 13; cdr3_aa: ASSVASPGMDEQY
j_call: TRBJ2-1; clone_size: many; v_call: TRBV5-1; cdr3_length: 14; cdr3_aa: ASSLVASGRFHEQF
j_call: TRBJ2-3; clone_size: many; v_call: TRBV7-2; cdr3_length: 14; cdr3_aa: ASSISTGGPLYTQY
j_call: TRBJ1-2; clone_size: few; v_call: TRBV7-2; cdr3_length: 13; cdr3_aa: ASRRGQGAVYGYT
j_call: TRBJ2-4; clone_size: many; v_call: TRBV12-3/TRBV12-4; cdr3_length: 12; cdr3_aa: ASSRQGGGNIQY
j_call: TRBJ1-3; clone_size: -; v_call: TRBV30; cdr3_length: 13; cdr3_aa: AWSGRFYSGNTIY
j_call: TRBJ2-7; clone_size: few; v_call: TRBV20-1; cdr3_length: 12; cdr3_aa: SAEGTSGAYEQY
j_call: TRBJ2-7; clone_size: many; v_call: TRBV20-1; cdr3_length: 11; cdr3_aa: SARGAGGYEQY
j_call: TRBJ1-2; clone_size: many; v_call: TRBV9; cdr3_length: 12; cdr3_aa: ASSAGRAPYGYT
j_call: TRBJ2-1; clone_size: few; v_call: TRBV3-1; cdr3_length: 12; cdr3_aa: ASSRRGSGNEQF
j_call: TRBJ2-3; clone_size: many; v_call: TRBV11-3; cdr3_length: 13; cdr3_aa: ASSTGQGAGDTQY
j_call: TRBJ1-3; clone_size: many; v_call: TRBV30; cdr3_length: 12; cdr3_aa: AAPRGITGNTIY
j_call: TRBJ1-2; clone_size: many; v_call: TRBV20-1; cdr3_length: 11; cdr3_aa: SARNRESYGYT